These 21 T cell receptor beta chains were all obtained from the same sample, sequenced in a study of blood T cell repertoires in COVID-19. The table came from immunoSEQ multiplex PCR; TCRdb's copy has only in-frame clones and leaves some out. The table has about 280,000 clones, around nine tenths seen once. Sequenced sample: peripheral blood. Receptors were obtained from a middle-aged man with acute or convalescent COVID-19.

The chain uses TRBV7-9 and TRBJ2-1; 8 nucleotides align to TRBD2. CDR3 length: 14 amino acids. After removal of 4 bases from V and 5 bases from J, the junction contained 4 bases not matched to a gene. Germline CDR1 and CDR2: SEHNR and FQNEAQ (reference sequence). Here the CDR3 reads CASSSSGGNNEQFF. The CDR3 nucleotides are TGTGCCAGCAGCTCCTCGGGAGGGAACAATGAGCAGTTCTTC.

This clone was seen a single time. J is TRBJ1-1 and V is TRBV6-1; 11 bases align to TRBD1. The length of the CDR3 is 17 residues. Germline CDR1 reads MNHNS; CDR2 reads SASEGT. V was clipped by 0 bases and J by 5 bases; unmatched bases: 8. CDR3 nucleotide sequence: TGTGCCAGCAGTGAAGCTCCCTACCGGGACAGGGGGACTGAAGCTTTCTTT. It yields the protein CASSEAPYRDRGTEAFF.

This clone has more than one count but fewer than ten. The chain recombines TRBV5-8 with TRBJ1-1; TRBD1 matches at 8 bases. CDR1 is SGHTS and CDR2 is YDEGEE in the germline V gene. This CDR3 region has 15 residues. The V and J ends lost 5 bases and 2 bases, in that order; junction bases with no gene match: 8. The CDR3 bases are TGTGCCAGCAGTCGTTACGGGACAGGTAACACTGAAGCTTTCTTT. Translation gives CASSRYGTGNTEAFF.

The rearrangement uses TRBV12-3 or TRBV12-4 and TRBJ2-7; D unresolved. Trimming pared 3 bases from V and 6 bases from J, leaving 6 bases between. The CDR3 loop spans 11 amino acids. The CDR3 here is CASSFTAEQYF. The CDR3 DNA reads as TGTGCCAGCAGTTTTACTGCCGAGCAGTACTTC.

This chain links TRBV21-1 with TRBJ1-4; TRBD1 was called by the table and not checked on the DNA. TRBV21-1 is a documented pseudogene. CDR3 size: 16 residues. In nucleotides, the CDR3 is TGTGCCAGCAGCTTATCGGACGTTGGGGGCAATGAAAAACTGTTTTTT. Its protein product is CASSLSDVGGNEKLFF.

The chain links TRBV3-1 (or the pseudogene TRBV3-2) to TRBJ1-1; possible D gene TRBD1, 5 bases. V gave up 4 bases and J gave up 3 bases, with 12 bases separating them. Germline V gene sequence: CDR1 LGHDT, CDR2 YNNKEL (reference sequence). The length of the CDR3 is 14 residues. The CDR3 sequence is CASSPQWGDTEAFF. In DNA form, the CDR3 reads TGTGCCAGCAGCCCCCAGTGGGGGGACACTGAAGCTTTCTTT.

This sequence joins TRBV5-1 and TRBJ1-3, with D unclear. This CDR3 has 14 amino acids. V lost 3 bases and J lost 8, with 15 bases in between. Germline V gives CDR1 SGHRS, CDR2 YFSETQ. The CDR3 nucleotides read TGCGCCAGCAGCTCGGAGGGAAGAATGGACACCATATATTTT. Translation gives CASSSEGRMDTIYF.

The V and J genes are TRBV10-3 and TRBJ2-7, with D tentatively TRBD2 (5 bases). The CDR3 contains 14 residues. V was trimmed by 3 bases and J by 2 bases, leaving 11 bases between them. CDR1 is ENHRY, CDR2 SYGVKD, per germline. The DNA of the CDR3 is TGTGCCATCAGTGACCCGCCGCGGGCCTACGAGCAGTACTTC. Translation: CAISDPPRAYEQYF.

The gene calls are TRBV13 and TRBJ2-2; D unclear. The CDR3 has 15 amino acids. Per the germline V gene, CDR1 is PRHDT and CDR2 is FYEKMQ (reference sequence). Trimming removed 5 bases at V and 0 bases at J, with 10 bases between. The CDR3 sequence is CASSPATANTGELFF. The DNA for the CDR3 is TGTGCCAGCAGCCCCGCTACAGCGAACACCGGGGAGCTGTTTTTT.

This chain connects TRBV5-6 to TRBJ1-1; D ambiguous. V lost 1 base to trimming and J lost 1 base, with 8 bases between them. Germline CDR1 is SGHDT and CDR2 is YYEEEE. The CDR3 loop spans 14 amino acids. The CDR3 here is CASSLKRRNTEAFF. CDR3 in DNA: TGTGCCAGCAGCTTGAAACGGAGGAACACTGAAGCTTTCTTT. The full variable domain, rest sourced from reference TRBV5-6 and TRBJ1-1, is DAGVTQSPTHLIKTRGQQVTLRCSPKSGHDTVSWYQQALGQGPQFIFQYYEEEERQRGNFPDRFSGHQFPNYSSELNVNALLLGDSALYLCASSLKRRNTEAFFGQGTRLTVV.

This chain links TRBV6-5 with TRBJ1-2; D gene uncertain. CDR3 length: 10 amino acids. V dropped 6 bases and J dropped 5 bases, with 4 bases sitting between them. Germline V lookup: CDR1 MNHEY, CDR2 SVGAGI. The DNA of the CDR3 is TGTGCCAGCAGCCTGTATGGCTACACCTTC. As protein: CASSLYGYTF.

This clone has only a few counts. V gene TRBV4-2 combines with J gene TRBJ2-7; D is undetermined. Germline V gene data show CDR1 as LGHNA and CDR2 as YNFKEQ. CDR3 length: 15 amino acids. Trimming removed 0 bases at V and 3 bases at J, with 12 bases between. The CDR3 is CASSQEGTTGYEQYF. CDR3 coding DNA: TGTGCCAGCAGCCAAGAGGGCACCACCGGCTACGAGCAGTACTTC.

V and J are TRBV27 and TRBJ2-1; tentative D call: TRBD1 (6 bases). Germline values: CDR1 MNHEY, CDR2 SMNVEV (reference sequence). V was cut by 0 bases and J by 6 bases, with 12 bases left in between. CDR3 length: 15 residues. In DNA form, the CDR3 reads TGTGCCAGCAGTTTATCGACGACAGGTATCAATGAGCAGTTCTTC. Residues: CASSLSTTGINEQFF.

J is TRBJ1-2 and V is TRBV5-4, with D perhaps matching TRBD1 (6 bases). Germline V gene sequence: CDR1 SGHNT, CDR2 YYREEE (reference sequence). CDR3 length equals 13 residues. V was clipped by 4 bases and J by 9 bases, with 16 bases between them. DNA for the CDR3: TGTGCCAGCAGCCCGACAGGAAGTCTAAGCTACACCTTC. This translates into CASSPTGSLSYTF.

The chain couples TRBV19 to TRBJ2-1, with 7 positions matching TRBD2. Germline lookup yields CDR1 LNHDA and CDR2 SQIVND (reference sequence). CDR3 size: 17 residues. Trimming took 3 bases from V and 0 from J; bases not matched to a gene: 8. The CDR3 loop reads CASSIRDWGGSYNEQFF. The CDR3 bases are TGTGCCAGTAGTATTCGGGACTGGGGGGGCTCCTACAATGAGCAGTTCTTC.

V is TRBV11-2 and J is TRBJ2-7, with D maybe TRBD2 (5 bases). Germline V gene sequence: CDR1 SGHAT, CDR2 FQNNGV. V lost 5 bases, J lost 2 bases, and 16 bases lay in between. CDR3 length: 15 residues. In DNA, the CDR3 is TGTGCCAGCAGCCTGGCCTTAGGGAGAGCCTACGAGCAGTACTTC. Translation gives CASSLALGRAYEQYF.

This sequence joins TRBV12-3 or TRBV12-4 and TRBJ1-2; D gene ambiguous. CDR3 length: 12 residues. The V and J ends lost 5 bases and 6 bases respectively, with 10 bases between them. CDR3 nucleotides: TGTGCCAGCAGTCCGATCTCGGATGGCTACACCTTC. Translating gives CASSPISDGYTF.

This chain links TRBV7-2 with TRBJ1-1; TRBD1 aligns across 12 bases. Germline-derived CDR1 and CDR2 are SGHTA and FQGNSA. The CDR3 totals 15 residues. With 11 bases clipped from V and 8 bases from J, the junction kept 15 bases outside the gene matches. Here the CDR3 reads CAEVGTGGAQLEAFF. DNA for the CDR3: TGTGCCGAGGTCGGGACAGGGGGCGCCCAACTGGAAGCTTTCTTT.

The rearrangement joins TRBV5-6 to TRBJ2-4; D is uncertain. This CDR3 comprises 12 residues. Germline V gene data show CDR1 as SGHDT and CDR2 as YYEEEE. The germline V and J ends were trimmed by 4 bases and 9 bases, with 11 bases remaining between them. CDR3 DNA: TGTGCCAGCAGCCCAATTAACGGCATTCAGTACTTC. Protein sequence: CASSPINGIQYF. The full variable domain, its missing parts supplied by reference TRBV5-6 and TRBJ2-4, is DAGVTQSPTHLIKTRGQQVTLRCSPKSGHDTVSWYQQALGQGPQFIFQYYEEEERQRGNFPDRFSGHQFPNYSSELNVNALLLGDSALYLCASSPINGIQYFGAGTRLSVL.

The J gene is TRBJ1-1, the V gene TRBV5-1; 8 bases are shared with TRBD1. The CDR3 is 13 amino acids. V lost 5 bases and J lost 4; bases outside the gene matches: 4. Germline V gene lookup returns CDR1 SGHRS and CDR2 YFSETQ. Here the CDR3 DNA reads TGCGCCAGCAGAGAAACAGGGGGCACTGAAGCTTTCTTT. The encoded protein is CASRETGGTEAFF.

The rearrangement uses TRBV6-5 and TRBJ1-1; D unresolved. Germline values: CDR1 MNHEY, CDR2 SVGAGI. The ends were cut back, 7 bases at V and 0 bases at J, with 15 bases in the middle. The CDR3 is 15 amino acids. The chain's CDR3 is CASKPLGNVNTEAFF. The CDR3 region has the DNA TGTGCCAGCAAACCCCTCGGGAACGTGAACACTGAAGCTTTCTTT.